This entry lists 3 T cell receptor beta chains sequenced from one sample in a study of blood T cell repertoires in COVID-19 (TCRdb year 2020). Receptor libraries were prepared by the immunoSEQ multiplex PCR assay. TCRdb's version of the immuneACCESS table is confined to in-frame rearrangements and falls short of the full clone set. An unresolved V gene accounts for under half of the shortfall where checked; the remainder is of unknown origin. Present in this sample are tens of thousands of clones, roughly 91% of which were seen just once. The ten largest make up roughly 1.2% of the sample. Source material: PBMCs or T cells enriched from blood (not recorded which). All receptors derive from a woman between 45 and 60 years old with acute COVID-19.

CDR3 in DNA: TGTGCCAGCAGCCCTAGCCCTAGTGGGAGCACAGATACGCAGTATTTT. Translating it yields CASSPSPSGSTDTQYF. The chain combines TRBV9 with TRBJ2-3; D possibly corresponds to TRBD2 (5 bases). Trimming took off 4 bases at V and 0 bases at J, with 15 bases between the two ends. The CDR3 extends over 16 amino acids. Germline V gives CDR1 SGDLS, CDR2 YYNGEE.

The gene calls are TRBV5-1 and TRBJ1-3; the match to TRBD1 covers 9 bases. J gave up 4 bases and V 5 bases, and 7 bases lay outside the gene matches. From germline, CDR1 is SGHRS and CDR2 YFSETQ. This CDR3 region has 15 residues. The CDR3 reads CASSWTGDPGNTIYF. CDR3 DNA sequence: TGCGCCAGCAGTTGGACAGGGGATCCGGGAAACACCATATATTTT. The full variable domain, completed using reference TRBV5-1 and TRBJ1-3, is KAGVTQTPRYLIKTRGQQVTLSCSPISGHRSVSWYQQTPGQGLQFLFEYFSETQRNKGNFPGRFSGRQFSNSRSEMNVSTLELGDSALYLCASSWTGDPGNTIYFGEGSWLTVV.

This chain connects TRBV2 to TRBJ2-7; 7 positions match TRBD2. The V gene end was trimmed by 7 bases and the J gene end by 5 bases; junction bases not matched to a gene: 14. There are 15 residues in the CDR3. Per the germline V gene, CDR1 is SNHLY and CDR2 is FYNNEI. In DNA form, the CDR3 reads TGTGCCAGCAACCGACTAGCTAACCCTTTGAACGAGCAGTACTTC. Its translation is CASNRLANPLNEQYF.